Given below is one TCR beta chain in context. The antigen remains unidentified. The V end was cut by 1 base, the J end by 0 bases, with 8 bases between. This CDR3 has 15 residues. Germline CDR1 reads SGDLS; CDR2 reads YYNGEE. This sample is drawn from a study of OX40 agonist ivuxolimab in advanced cancers. Study summary: Clinicians treated patients with ivuxolimab, an agonistic anti-OX40 (CD134) antibody. The dose-escalation cohort was approximately 80% male, with a mean age of about 56 years, ranging roughly 20 to 90. Findings of the study overall: Expanded clones were, on average, more numerous among CD8+ T cells than CD4+. The CD4+ and CD8+ T cells in the blood had expanded clonally by week 6 at 0.1 to 3.0 mg/kg.

Sequencing used immunoSEQ multiplex PCR; TCRdb keeps in-frame clones, though not all of them. The table shows some 45,000 clones, with 75% to 80% occurring only once. J is TRBJ2-1 and V is TRBV9; D possibly corresponds to TRBD2 (6 bases). The receptor was derived from an adult with an advanced solid tumor such as melanoma, head and neck, liver or kidney cancer. Here the sequenced sample was CD4+ or CD8+ T cells sorted from blood, taken in a trial of the OX40 agonist ivuxolimab. This chain's CDR3 is CASSVFGSSYNEQFF. CDR3 in DNA: TGTGCCAGCAGCGTATTCGGGAGCTCCTACAATGAGCAGTTCTTC.